The 30 T cell receptor beta chains in this list originate from one sample, sequenced in a study of blood T cell repertoires in COVID-19. TCRdb's table, derived via immunoSEQ multiplex PCR, lists solely in-frame clones and lacks some. The sample has roughly 100,000 clones, more than 85% seen once. What was sequenced was peripheral blood. These receptors all stem from a man aged 18 to 29 with acute or convalescent COVID-19.

The gene calls are TRBV5-1 and TRBJ2-3, with D possibly TRBD2 on 5 matching bases. The V gene's germline CDR1 is SGHRS and CDR2 YFSETQ. CDR3 length equals 16 residues. V was shortened by 0 bases and J by 4 bases, with 15 bases between the two germline ends. CDR3 DNA sequence: TGCGCCAGCAGCTTGGGGGGATTTCGGGGAGCAGATACGCAGTATTTT. It specifies CASSLGGFRGADTQYF.

The genes are TRBV11-2 and TRBJ2-7; D is perhaps TRBD1 (6 bases). The length of the CDR3 is 13 residues. Deletions cut 6 bases from V and 5 bases from J, with 14 bases between. CDR1 is SGHAT and CDR2 is FQNNGV in the germline V gene. The CDR3 is CASSSRGGNEQYF. The CDR3 DNA is TGTGCCAGCAGTAGCCGTGGGGGCAACGAGCAGTACTTC.

The CDR3 coding sequence is TGTGCCAGCAGCTTCAGGGATTCACCCCTCCACTTT. Encoded protein: CASSFRDSPLHF. The chain has TRBV7-9 and TRBJ1-6; perhaps TRBD1 as D (5 bases). Germline-derived CDR1 and CDR2 are SEHNR and FQNEAQ (reference sequence). Trimming pared 3 bases from V and 8 bases from J, leaving 5 bases between. This CDR3 contains 12 residues.

This chain connects TRBV9 to TRBJ2-7; the D gene is possibly TRBD2 (5 bases). The CDR3 extends over 14 amino acids. CDR1 and CDR2 from the germline V gene are SGDLS and YYNGEE. V was trimmed by 0 bases and J by 7 bases, leaving 14 bases between them. CDR3 coding DNA: TGTGCCAGCAGCGTAGAAGCCCTAGCAAGGGAGCAGTACTTC. Protein product: CASSVEALAREQYF.

The V and J genes are TRBV18 and TRBJ1-1; 9 bases fit TRBD1. The V and J ends lost 3 bases and 3 bases, in that order; junction bases with no gene match: 8. CDR1 is KGHSH and CDR2 is LQKENI in the germline V gene. The CDR3 sequence is 16 residues long. The CDR3: CASSPLGTGSDTEAFF. DNA for the CDR3: TGTGCCAGCTCACCCCTGGGGACAGGGTCGGACACTGAAGCTTTCTTT.

The genes are TRBV2 and TRBJ1-2; TRBD1 agrees at 9 bases. The junction had 3 bases not matched to a gene; V was cut back by 6 bases and J by 1 base. The CDR3 is 14 residues long. The germline V gene encodes CDR1 SNHLY and CDR2 FYNNEI. The CDR3, as DNA: TGTGCCAGCAGGGGGACAGGGTATAACTATGGCTACACCTTC. This gives the protein CASRGTGYNYGYTF.

The chain combines TRBV19 with TRBJ1-1; D perhaps matches TRBD1 (5 bases). Germline V gene lookup returns CDR1 LNHDA and CDR2 SQIVND (reference sequence). There are 16 residues in the CDR3. The ends were cut back, 9 bases at V and 4 bases at J, with 24 bases in the middle. As DNA, the CDR3 is TGTGCCAGCAAACCCTACGGGGCGAAGGGAGGCACTGAAGCTTTCTTT. This gives the protein CASKPYGAKGGTEAFF.

CDR3 in amino acids: CASSQRRLAGGHEQFF. In DNA, the CDR3 is TGTGCCAGCAGCCAAAGGAGGCTAGCGGGAGGGCATGAGCAGTTCTTC. The J gene is TRBJ2-1, the V gene TRBV14, with 12 positions matching TRBD2. In germline, CDR1 is SGHDN, CDR2 FVKESK. The CDR3 spans 16 residues. The V segment lost 2 bases and the J segment 8 bases; nucleotides outside the gene matches: 7.

The chain employs TRBV7-2 and TRBJ2-3; D is possibly TRBD2 (6 bases). CDR3 length equals 17 residues. With 3 bases removed from V and 2 bases from J, the gap between germline ends came to 18 bases. Germline V CDR1 and CDR2: SGHTA, FQGNSA. As DNA, the CDR3 is TGTGCCAGCAGCTTCGGGCTTAGCGGACCAGACACAGATACGCAGTATTTT. It yields the protein CASSFGLSGPDTDTQYF.

The chain joins TRBV5-1 to TRBJ2-2; D remains unclear. This CDR3 is 16 amino acids long. The germline V and J ends were trimmed by 0 bases and 0 bases, with 9 bases remaining between them. The V gene's germline CDR1 is SGHRS and CDR2 YFSETQ. CDR3 sequence: CASSLAALSNTGELFF. CDR3 DNA: TGCGCCAGCAGCTTGGCCGCCCTATCGAACACCGGGGAGCTGTTTTTT.

The chain uses TRBV5-4 and TRBJ1-1; maybe TRBD1 (5 bases). The CDR3 runs to 13 residues. V lost 4 bases to trimming and J lost 7 bases, with 14 bases between them. CDR1 is SGHNT, CDR2 YYREEE, per germline (reference sequence). The CDR3 DNA follows: TGTGCCAGCAGCAAGACACAGGATGATGAAGCTTTCTTT. It specifies CASSKTQDDEAFF. Based on the CDR3 plus reference TRBV5-4 and TRBJ1-1, the full variable domain is ETGVTQSPTHLIKTRGQQVTLRCSSQSGHNTVSWYQQALGQGPQFIFQYYREEENGRGNFPPRFSGLQFPNYSSELNVNALELDDSALYLCASSKTQDDEAFFGQGTRLTVV.

The chain uses TRBV7-9 and TRBJ2-2; 8 nucleotides line up with TRBD1. The CDR3 loop spans 14 amino acids. J gave up 1 base and V 6 bases, and 1 base lay outside the gene matches. CDR1 SEHNR and CDR2 FQNEAQ come from the germline V gene (reference sequence). CDR3 residues: CASRQGVNTGELFF. The CDR3 DNA sequence: TGTGCCAGCAGACAGGGGGTGAACACCGGGGAGCTGTTTTTT.

This sequence joins TRBV7-8 and TRBJ2-1, with a weak D call TRBD1 (6 bases). There are 19 residues in the CDR3. The germline gives CDR1 SGHVS, CDR2 FQNEAQ. Deletions cut 2 bases from V and 9 bases from J, with 29 bases between. Here the CDR3 DNA reads TGTGCCAGCAGCTTAATAACATCGAGCCGCGACACACGCAGGGGTGAGCAGTTCTTC. Residues: CASSLITSSRDTRRGEQFF. The full variable domain, completed using reference TRBV7-8 and TRBJ2-1, is GAGVSQSPRYKVAKRGQDVALRCDPISGHVSLFWYQQALGQGPEFLTYFQNEAQLDKSGLPSDRFFAERPEGSVSTLKIQRTQQEDSAVYLCASSLITSSRDTRRGEQFFGPGTRLTVL.

V is TRBV5-8 and J is TRBJ2-7; a possible D gene is TRBD1 (6 bases). Germline assignment: CDR1 SGHTS and CDR2 YDEGEE. This CDR3 has 14 amino acids. Trimming removed 2 bases from V and 4 bases from J, with 13 bases in between. The CDR3 sequence is CASSLDTGFYEQYF. CDR3 DNA: TGTGCCAGCAGCTTAGATACAGGGTTTTACGAGCAGTACTTC.

The J gene is TRBJ1-5, the V gene TRBV30; D is uncertain. Trimming cost V 0 bases and J 3 bases, with 9 bases left between them. Germline CDR1 is GTSNPN and CDR2 is SVGIG (reference sequence). The CDR3 is 14 amino acids. CDR3 DNA sequence: TGTGCCTGGAGTGTACGGGGTTCCAATCAGCCCCAGCATTTT. It codes for CAWSVRGSNQPQHF.

V is TRBV9 and J is TRBJ1-4; 7 positions match TRBD1. After removal of 3 bases from V and 6 bases from J, the junction contained 8 bases not matched to a gene. The germline gives CDR1 SGDLS, CDR2 YYNGEE. This CDR3 has 15 residues. CDR3 loop: CASSANRGRDEKLFF. Here the CDR3 DNA reads TGTGCCAGCAGCGCTAATAGGGGGCGCGATGAAAAACTGTTTTTT.

The gene calls are TRBV30 and TRBJ2-7, with a tentative D call TRBD1 (8 bases). CDR1 and CDR2 from the germline V gene are GTSNPN and SVGIG (reference sequence). V lost 4 bases and J 0 bases, leaving 16 bases between the germline ends. The CDR3 extends over 15 amino acids. The CDR3 region is CAWNQQGGASYEQYF. As DNA, the CDR3 is TGTGCCTGGAATCAACAGGGGGGGGCCTCCTACGAGCAGTACTTC.

The V call is TRBV24-1, the J call TRBJ1-5; 9 positions match TRBD1. The ends lost 4 bases at V and 1 base at J; junction bases unmatched: 7. Germline lookup yields CDR1 KGHDR and CDR2 SFDVKD. The CDR3 length is 17 residues. DNA for the CDR3: TGTGCCACCAGTGACACAGGGGGCGAGGTGAGCAATCAGCCCCAGCATTTT. It encodes CATSDTGGEVSNQPQHF.

DNA of the CDR3: TGTGCCAGCAGAGCGACAGGGAGGAACACTGAAGCTTTCTTT. Translation: CASRATGRNTEAFF. V and J are TRBV5-4 and TRBJ1-1, with 7 bases lining up with TRBD1. The trim removed 5 bases at V and 1 base at J, leaving 5 bases unmatched. The CDR3 loop spans 14 amino acids. The germline gives CDR1 SGHNT, CDR2 YYREEE (reference sequence).

This clone was seen once. V and J are TRBV3-1 (or the pseudogene TRBV3-2) and TRBJ1-2, with D hard to call. There are 13 residues in the CDR3. V shed 0 bases and J shed 7 bases, with 9 bases lying between them. Germline lookup yields CDR1 LGHDT and CDR2 YNNKEL (reference sequence). CDR3 bases: TGTGCCAGCAGCCAAGACAGGATGGGTGGCTACACCTTC. This codes for CASSQDRMGGYTF.

The rearrangement joins TRBV6-5 to TRBJ2-2; TRBD2 matches 8 bases. Looked up from germline, CDR1 is MNHEY and CDR2 is SVGAGI. Trimming took 6 bases from V and 5 from J; bases not matched to a gene: 8. The length of the CDR3 is 15 residues. Here the CDR3 reads CASRLGTSITGELFF. CDR3 nucleotide sequence: TGTGCCAGCAGGCTAGGGACTAGTATAACCGGGGAGCTGTTTTTT.

V and J are TRBV6-5 and TRBJ1-2; 8 bases match TRBD1. This CDR3 contains 12 residues. Germline V gene lookup returns CDR1 MNHEY and CDR2 SVGAGI. After removal of 6 bases from V and 6 bases from J, the junction contained 3 bases not matched to a gene. The CDR3 DNA reads as TGTGCCAGCAGGGACAGGGAGGATGGCTACACCTTC. Amino acids: CASRDREDGYTF.

The rearrangement uses TRBV3-1 (or the pseudogene TRBV3-2) and TRBJ2-1; 12 bases are shared with TRBD2. The V gene end was trimmed by 6 bases and the J gene end by 6 bases; junction bases not matched to a gene: 3. The CDR3 length is 14 residues. CDR1 and CDR2 (germline): LGHDT, YNNKEL (reference sequence). CDR3 region: CASSTSGGTNEQFF. In DNA, the CDR3 is TGTGCCAGCAGTACTAGCGGGGGGACCAATGAGCAGTTCTTC.

The chain links TRBV19 to TRBJ2-3, with 9 bases aligning to TRBD2. Germline V gene data show CDR1 as LNHDA and CDR2 as SQIVND (reference sequence). With 0 bases clipped from V and 2 bases from J, the junction kept 12 bases outside the gene matches. The length of the CDR3 is 19 residues. This chain's CDR3 is CASSIDPAGGPRSTDTQYF. For the CDR3, the DNA is TGTGCCAGTAGTATAGATCCCGCGGGAGGGCCAAGGTCCACAGATACGCAGTATTTT.

This chain uses TRBV6-5 with TRBJ1-2, with TRBD1 as a possible D gene (5 bases). This CDR3 spans 15 amino acids. Germline V gene lookup returns CDR1 MNHEY and CDR2 SVGAGI. The V and J ends lost 0 bases and 4 bases respectively, with 12 bases between them. The DNA of the CDR3 is TGTGCCAGCAGTTACTCGGGCAGGGAAGGCTATGGCTACACCTTC. It specifies CASSYSGREGYGYTF.

This clone was counted a single time. The chain recombines TRBV9 with TRBJ1-2, with D perhaps TRBD1 (5 bases). The CDR3 contains 19 residues. Germline lookup yields CDR1 SGDLS and CDR2 YYNGEE. The V gene lost 4 bases and the J gene lost 4 bases, with 29 bases spanning the gap. The CDR3 here is CASSLTENPRVRLSYGYTF. In DNA, the CDR3 is TGTGCCAGCAGCCTCACCGAGAACCCCAGGGTTAGGCTGAGCTATGGCTACACCTTC.

This chain connects TRBV12-3 or TRBV12-4 to TRBJ1-1; 10 bases fit TRBD1. The CDR3 contains 13 residues. J lost 10 bases, V lost 7 bases, and 9 bases had no gene match. Here the CDR3 reads CASTFDRGRAAFF. CDR3 bases: TGTGCCAGCACCTTCGACAGGGGGCGCGCAGCTTTCTTT.

This clone was found a few times. The chain links TRBV5-1 to TRBJ2-4, with D possibly TRBD1 on 5 matching bases. The CDR3 extends over 14 amino acids. Trimming pared 4 bases from V and 8 bases from J, leaving 16 bases between. Germline-derived CDR1 and CDR2 are SGHRS and YFSETQ. CDR3 in DNA: TGCGCCAGCAGCCCAGGGATTAGCCAGGACATTCAGTACTTC. Encoded protein: CASSPGISQDIQYF.

J is TRBJ1-5 and V is TRBV27; possibly TRBD1 for D (6 bases). The CDR3 length is 15 residues. V was cut by 5 bases and J by 3 bases, with 14 bases left in between. Germline-derived CDR1 and CDR2 are MNHEY and SMNVEV (reference sequence). CDR3 nucleotides: TGTGCCAGCAGTGCCCATACAGGGAACAATCAGCCCCAGCATTTT. Amino acid sequence: CASSAHTGNNQPQHF.

The chain joins TRBV29-1 to TRBJ2-1, with D perhaps matching TRBD2 (5 bases). The CDR3 contains 12 residues. Germline-derived CDR1 and CDR2 are SQVTM and ANQGSEA. V gave up 4 bases and J gave up 4 bases, with 8 bases separating them. The CDR3 DNA reads TGCAGCGTTGGTGCGGGTTACAATGAGCAGTTCTTC. It specifies CSVGAGYNEQFF.